This TCR beta chain was identified in a study of blood T cell repertoires in COVID-19. As processed by the authors: It was from reference gene primer amplification that nucleated cell counts were estimated. Method: immunoSEQ multiplex PCR; TCRdb's copy keeps in-frame clones and lacks some. V, J and clone size derive from that table, while D and trimming were established from the DNA sequence. The sample has over 350,000 clones, roughly nine tenths seen once; the top ten hold around 1.8%. Concerning this clone itself: Other DNA sequences in the same sample also yield this CDR3.

The CDR3 has 14 amino acids. V lost 4 bases, J lost 0 bases, and 4 bases lay in between. Germline values: CDR1 MNHEY, CDR2 SMNVEV (reference sequence). This TCR derives from a woman aged 18-29 years with acute COVID-19. Sequenced material: PBMCs or T cells enriched from blood (not recorded which). V and J are TRBV27 and TRBJ1-6; no definite D call. The CDR3 DNA is TGTGCCAGCAGTTCGGGCTCCTATAATTCACCCCTCCACTTT. Translation: CASSSGSYNSPLHF.